The clone carrying this TCR beta chain is a singleton in its sample. Antigen unknown. These data are taken from a study of OX40 agonist ivuxolimab in advanced cancers. Across the study: Earlier treatment with anti-PD-1, anti-PD-L1 or anti-CTLA-4 was permitted, and roughly 40% had received some.

Baseline, cycle 4 day 1, and cycle 7 day 1 were the blood sampling points. Study-level points and caveats: Some patients who did not respond also had low normalized T-cell clonal expansion.

Clones were read by immunoSEQ multiplex PCR, and TCRdb kept only the in-frame ones, dropping some. The sample holds 20,000 to 30,000 clones, around 79% seen once. Sequencing was performed on CD4+ or CD8+ T cells sorted from blood, taken in a trial of the OX40 agonist ivuxolimab. The source is an adult with an advanced solid tumor such as melanoma, head and neck, liver or kidney cancer.

CDR3 bases: TGCGCCAGCAGGGCAGGACCGAACACTGAAGCTTTCTTT. This codes for CASRAGPNTEAFF. V usage is TRBV4-1 and J usage is TRBJ1-1; D not certain. The CDR3 has 13 residues. The V gene's germline CDR1 is MGHRA and CDR2 YSYEKL. Trimming took 6 bases from V and 1 from J, leaving 9 bases between them.